The 8 T cell receptor beta chains below were found in one sample sequenced in a study of blood T cell repertoires in COVID-19. Libraries were prepared by immunoSEQ multiplex PCR; TCRdb keeps only in-frame clonotypes and omits some of them. The sample has 30,000 to 45,000 clones, about 89% seen once; the top ten hold approximately 6.6%. The sequencing input was peripheral blood. Every receptor here comes from a human donor in a cohort sampled during active COVID-19.

This clone was observed a handful of times. J is TRBJ2-7 and V is TRBV28; the match to TRBD2 covers 9 bases. CDR3 size: 14 residues. Germline V CDR1 and CDR2: MDHEN, SYDVKM. Trimming cost V 6 bases and J 1 base; bases outside gene matches: 4. CDR3 sequence: CASRAREGSYEQYF. DNA of the CDR3: TGTGCCAGCAGGGCGCGGGAGGGGTCCTACGAGCAGTACTTC.

V and J are TRBV12-3 or TRBV12-4 and TRBJ2-2; D possibly corresponds to TRBD1 (5 bases). With 4 bases removed from V and 8 bases from J, the gap between germline ends came to 11 bases. The CDR3 has 13 amino acids. The CDR3 sequence: CASSSTVGGELFF. The CDR3 coding sequence is TGTGCCAGCAGTTCGACAGTTGGAGGGGAGCTGTTTTTT.

V is TRBV3-1 (or the pseudogene TRBV3-2) and J is TRBJ1-1, with 8 bases lining up with TRBD1. CDR1 and CDR2 from the germline V gene are LGHDT and YNNKEL (reference sequence). V trimming: 0 bases; J trimming: 3 bases; junction bases outside the gene matches: 3. The CDR3 spans 15 residues. Written as DNA, the CDR3 is TGTGCCAGCAGCCAAGAATCAGGGGGCTACACTGAAGCTTTCTTT. Translation gives CASSQESGGYTEAFF.

The chain is built from TRBV4-1 and TRBJ1-2; D possibly corresponds to TRBD1 (6 bases). The germline V and J ends were trimmed by 0 bases and 4 bases, with 15 bases remaining between them. Germline V gene data show CDR1 as MGHRA and CDR2 as YSYEKL. This CDR3 contains 16 residues. CDR3 nucleotide sequence: TGCGCCAGCAGCCAAGAGGCGGCAGGGGCACCCTATGGCTACACCTTC. Encoded protein: CASSQEAAGAPYGYTF.

The chain recombines TRBV3-1 (or the pseudogene TRBV3-2) with TRBJ1-5, with D possibly TRBD1 on 6 matching bases. This CDR3 region has 14 residues. Between the trimmed V and J ends, which lost 2 bases and 4 bases, there was a span of 9 bases. CDR1 LGHDT and CDR2 YNNKEL come from the germline V gene (reference sequence). The CDR3 loop is CASSQTGLNQPQHF. The CDR3, as DNA: TGTGCCAGCAGCCAAACAGGGCTGAATCAGCCCCAGCATTTT.

V is TRBV6-5 and J is TRBJ1-5, with 7 bases matching TRBD1. The CDR3 is 15 residues long. Germline-derived CDR1 and CDR2 are MNHEY and SVGAGI. The ends lost 2 bases at V and 0 bases at J; junction bases unmatched: 1. As DNA, the CDR3 is TGTGCCAGCAGTTACGGGACAGATAGCAATCAGCCCCAGCATTTT. It yields the protein CASSYGTDSNQPQHF.

This chain links TRBV13 with TRBJ2-7; D perhaps matches TRBD1 (6 bases). The V gene lost 3 bases and the J gene lost 6 bases, with 15 bases spanning the gap. This CDR3 contains 14 residues. The V gene's germline CDR1 is PRHDT and CDR2 FYEKMQ (reference sequence). The CDR3 is CASSLTGPPSEQYF. Here the CDR3 DNA reads TGTGCCAGCAGCTTGACAGGTCCCCCGAGCGAGCAGTACTTC. Combining the CDR3 with reference TRBV13 and TRBJ2-7 gives the whole variable domain AAGVIQSPRHLIKEKRETATLKCYPIPRHDTVYWYQQGPGQDPQFLISFYEKMQSDKGSIPDRFSAQQFSDYHSELNMSSLELGDSALYFCASSLTGPPSEQYFGPGTRLTVT.

The V and J genes are TRBV6-6 and TRBJ2-7; the match to TRBD1 covers 10 bases. The CDR3 consists of 14 residues. V lost 5 bases and J lost 4; bases outside the gene matches: 5. Per the germline V gene, CDR1 is MNHNY and CDR2 is SVGAGI (reference sequence). The CDR3 protein is CASSNRDRGYEQYF. In DNA, the CDR3 is TGTGCCAGCAGTAACCGGGACAGGGGATACGAGCAGTACTTC.